This passage covers 3 T cell receptor beta chains from one sample sequenced in a study of T cell responses to AZD1222 COVID-19 vaccine. Data came from immunoSEQ multiplex PCR; TCRdb stores just in-frame clones and leaves some out. Of 75,000 to 100,000 clones in the sample, 85% to 90% were seen once. The sequences come from peripheral blood, collected on day 0 of AZD1222 vaccination. These receptors were obtained from an adult in good health.

The chain recombines TRBV7-2 with TRBJ2-2, with TRBD2 identical over 10 bases. This CDR3 spans 15 amino acids. The germline V gene encodes CDR1 SGHTA and CDR2 FQGNSA. V shed 8 bases and J 11 bases; nucleotides not matched to a gene: 14. The CDR3 loop reads CASPKREGRLSELFF. CDR3 DNA: TGTGCCAGCCCCAAGCGGGAGGGCCGTCTCAGCGAGCTGTTTTTT.

This chain uses TRBV6-2 or TRBV6-3 with TRBJ2-2; the D is unclear. This CDR3 comprises 12 residues. The germline gives CDR1 MNHEY, CDR2 SVGEGT. Trimming shortened V by 5 bases and J by 8 bases, and 9 bases separated the two germline ends. In nucleotides, the CDR3 is TGTGCCAGCAGTGCGTTTTTGGGGGAGCTGTTTTTT. Protein: CASSAFLGELFF.

The CDR3 protein is CAIRYDGYTEAFF. DNA for the CDR3: TGTGCCATCAGGTACGATGGGTACACTGAAGCTTTCTTT. This rearrangement joins TRBV10-3 to TRBJ1-1; D remains ambiguous. Trimming removed 6 bases at V and 3 bases at J, with 11 bases between. The V gene's germline CDR1 is ENHRY and CDR2 SYGVKD. The length of the CDR3 is 13 residues.